This is a list of T cell receptor beta chains from one sample in a study of blood T cells in healthy people across ages. TCRdb ran MiXCR on the 5' RACE reads and lists one entry per CDR3 protein. Counted here are some 1,500,000 distinct CDR3 sequences, less than 45% occurring once; the ten biggest clones make up about 4.1%. Sequenced material: blood. The receptors were sampled from a woman younger than 30 in good health. Both conserved end residues are part of each CDR3. A D gene is named only where the DNA matches it firmly. The listing skips clone size in some rows; elsewhere it reads once, few, many or a size class.

cdr3_nt: TGTGCCAGCAGCCAAGGCGCGGGGGGGCCAGTTACGCAGTATTTT; cdr3_aa: CASSQGAGGPVTQYF; d_call: TRBD2; j_call: TRBJ2-3; v_call: TRBV4-2; clone_size: -
cdr3_nt: TGCGCCAGCAGCCAAGTCGTTCGCAATCGGGCCAAAAACATTCAGTACTTC; cdr3_aa: CASSQVVRNRAKNIQYF; d_call: -; j_call: TRBJ2-4; v_call: TRBV4-3; clone_size: -
cdr3_nt: TGTGCCAGCAGTTACGGGACGGCCCACTATGGCTACACCTTC; cdr3_aa: CASSYGTAHYGYTF; d_call: -; j_call: TRBJ1-2; v_call: TRBV6-5; clone_size: few
cdr3_nt: TGCAGTGCTAGAGATAAGGAGGGGAGGCGCTCCTACAATGAGCAGTACTTC; cdr3_aa: CSARDKEGRRSYNEQYF; d_call: -; j_call: TRBJ2-7; v_call: TRBV20-1; clone_size: few
cdr3_nt: TGCAGTGCTAGAACCCCGCGACAGGGTAACTATGGCTACACCTTC; cdr3_aa: CSARTPRQGNYGYTF; d_call: TRBD1; j_call: TRBJ1-2; v_call: TRBV20-1; clone_size: -
cdr3_nt: TGTGCCAGCAGTTGGGACAACTACTCCTATAATTCACCCCTCCACTTT; cdr3_aa: CASSWDNYSYNSPLHF; d_call: -; j_call: TRBJ1-6; v_call: TRBV7-2; clone_size: -
cdr3_nt: TGTGCCAGCAGTTTTCCAGCAGCGACCCAGTACTTC; cdr3_aa: CASSFPAATQYF; d_call: -; j_call: TRBJ2-5; v_call: TRBV12-3/TRBV12-4; clone_size: -
cdr3_nt: TGTGCCAGCAGCCTCTCCATGGGGGGTTTCTCAGAGACCCAGTACTTC; cdr3_aa: CASSLSMGGFSETQYF; d_call: -; j_call: TRBJ2-5; v_call: TRBV7-9; clone_size: -
cdr3_nt: TGTGCCAGCAGCCGGGCCCAGGGTGTCGGTCTGTTTTTT; cdr3_aa: CASSRAQGVGLFF; d_call: -; j_call: TRBJ1-4; v_call: TRBV3-1; clone_size: few
cdr3_nt: TGTGCCAGCAGCCATAATCACGGCTACGAGCAGTACTTC; cdr3_aa: CASSHNHGYEQYF; d_call: -; j_call: TRBJ2-7; v_call: TRBV14; clone_size: -
cdr3_nt: TGCAGTGCTAGAGATGTACTCGGCGGAAGCTCCTACAATGAGCAGTTCTTC; cdr3_aa: CSARDVLGGSSYNEQFF; d_call: -; j_call: TRBJ2-1; v_call: TRBV20-1; clone_size: -
cdr3_nt: TGTGCCAGGAAGGGACTAGCGAACACCGGGGAGCTGTTTTTT; cdr3_aa: CARKGLANTGELFF; d_call: TRBD2; j_call: TRBJ2-2; v_call: TRBV9; clone_size: few
cdr3_nt: TGCAGCGTTGAACCCTTGCTGAACACTGAAGCTTTCTTT; cdr3_aa: CSVEPLLNTEAFF; d_call: -; j_call: TRBJ1-1; v_call: TRBV29-1; clone_size: -
cdr3_nt: TGTGCCACCCTTGGTCTAACCTACGAGCAGTACTTC; cdr3_aa: CATLGLTYEQYF; d_call: -; j_call: TRBJ2-7; v_call: TRBV6-1; clone_size: few
cdr3_nt: TGCGCCAGCAGCTTGGACGGCCCGGCGGTTTGGTTCTTC; cdr3_aa: CASSLDGPAVWFF; d_call: -; j_call: TRBJ2-1; v_call: TRBV5-1; clone_size: -
cdr3_nt: TGTGCCAGCAGGATAGCCTTCCGGGACGGAACGTCCTACGAGCAGTACTTC; cdr3_aa: CASRIAFRDGTSYEQYF; d_call: -; j_call: TRBJ2-7; v_call: TRBV6-1; clone_size: -
cdr3_nt: TGCAGTGCTAGAGAACTAGCGGGGGGACTCTCCTACAATGAGCAGTACTTC; cdr3_aa: CSARELAGGLSYNEQYF; d_call: TRBD2; j_call: TRBJ2-7; v_call: TRBV20-1; clone_size: few
cdr3_nt: TGTGCCAGCAGCGTAGGACAGGGTGAACGCGAGCAGTACTTC; cdr3_aa: CASSVGQGEREQYF; d_call: TRBD1; j_call: TRBJ2-7; v_call: TRBV9; clone_size: few
cdr3_nt: TGTGCCAGCAGTTTACTCTTTAGCGGGAGAAGGTACGAGCAGTACTTC; cdr3_aa: CASSLLFSGRRYEQYF; d_call: TRBD2; j_call: TRBJ2-7; v_call: TRBV27; clone_size: -
cdr3_nt: TGTGCCAGCAGTCACGGACTAGCGGGCGATGGGACAGATACGCAGTATTTT; cdr3_aa: CASSHGLAGDGTDTQYF; d_call: TRBD2; j_call: TRBJ2-3; v_call: TRBV27; clone_size: -
cdr3_nt: TGTGCCAGCAGCTTAGGTTCAGGGGGCGGCCAGCCCCAGCATTTT; cdr3_aa: CASSLGSGGGQPQHF; d_call: TRBD1; j_call: TRBJ1-5; v_call: TRBV7-2; clone_size: -
cdr3_nt: TGTGCCAGCAGCTTGACTATAAGTGAAGCTTTCTTT; cdr3_aa: CASSLTISEAFF; d_call: -; j_call: TRBJ1-1; v_call: TRBV7-9; clone_size: -
cdr3_nt: TGCAGTGCACTCGGACAGGGGCAGAACTATGGCTACACCTTC; cdr3_aa: CSALGQGQNYGYTF; d_call: TRBD1; j_call: TRBJ1-2; v_call: TRBV20-1; clone_size: -
cdr3_nt: TGCGCCAGCAGCCTCTTAGGGCCGGGGTTGGTCAATGAGCAGTTCTTC; cdr3_aa: CASSLLGPGLVNEQFF; d_call: -; j_call: TRBJ2-1; v_call: TRBV4-1; clone_size: -
cdr3_nt: TGTGCCAGCAGTTTGCGCAGGGTTTCGTATACTGAAGCTTTCTTT; cdr3_aa: CASSLRRVSYTEAFF; d_call: -; j_call: TRBJ1-1; v_call: TRBV12-3/TRBV12-4; clone_size: few
cdr3_nt: TGTGCCAGCAAAGAAATGAACACTGAAGCTTTCTTT; cdr3_aa: CASKEMNTEAFF; d_call: -; j_call: TRBJ1-1; v_call: TRBV27; clone_size: few
cdr3_nt: TGTGCCAGCAGCAGACTGGGGGGTGGAACAGATACGCAGTATTTT; cdr3_aa: CASSRLGGGTDTQYF; d_call: -; j_call: TRBJ2-3; v_call: TRBV7-2; clone_size: many
cdr3_nt: TGTGTCAGCAGCGAACAGGGTTTGAATGAGCAGTTCTTC; cdr3_aa: CVSSEQGLNEQFF; d_call: -; j_call: TRBJ2-1; v_call: TRBV7-3; clone_size: -
cdr3_nt: TGTGCCAGCAGCTACCGGAGAAGCAATCAGCCCCAGCATTTT; cdr3_aa: CASSYRRSNQPQHF; d_call: -; j_call: TRBJ1-5; v_call: TRBV7-2; clone_size: few
cdr3_nt: TGTGCCAGTAGTATTGCCGGGGCCTCATCCTACAATGAGCAGTTCTTC; cdr3_aa: CASSIAGASSYNEQFF; d_call: -; j_call: TRBJ2-1; v_call: TRBV19; clone_size: -
cdr3_nt: TGTGCCAGCAGTGTAATAGGGGCCAATGAGCAGTTCTTC; cdr3_aa: CASSVIGANEQFF; d_call: -; j_call: TRBJ2-1; v_call: TRBV27; clone_size: few
cdr3_nt: TGTGCCAGCAGCGTAGCTCTCGGGACTGGCCAAGAGACCCAGTACTTC; cdr3_aa: CASSVALGTGQETQYF; d_call: -; j_call: TRBJ2-5; v_call: TRBV9; clone_size: -
cdr3_nt: TGTGCCATCAGTGAGTCAGGGGGGCTCACCAAAAACATTCAGTACTTC; cdr3_aa: CAISESGGLTKNIQYF; d_call: -; j_call: TRBJ2-4; v_call: TRBV10-3; clone_size: few
cdr3_nt: TGTGCCAGCAGCTTACTAGCGGTGACGGTCTACAATGAGCAGTACTTC; cdr3_aa: CASSLLAVTVYNEQYF; d_call: TRBD2; j_call: TRBJ2-5; v_call: TRBV7-2; clone_size: -
cdr3_nt: TGTGCCAGCCGGGACAGGGAGCCTAAGCTCACTGAAGCTTTCTTT; cdr3_aa: CASRDREPKLTEAFF; d_call: TRBD1; j_call: TRBJ1-1; v_call: TRBV2; clone_size: -
cdr3_nt: TGTGCCAGCAGCCCGACAGGGGGTTACTACGAGCAGTACTTC; cdr3_aa: CASSPTGGYYEQYF; d_call: TRBD1; j_call: TRBJ2-7; v_call: TRBV6-5; clone_size: -
cdr3_nt: TGCGCCAGCGGCCCCCGGGACAGAGCCTCCGAGCAGTACTTC; cdr3_aa: CASGPRDRASEQYF; d_call: TRBD1; j_call: TRBJ2-7; v_call: TRBV4-3; clone_size: -
cdr3_nt: TGCAGTGCCCTTACGGGTGTCTATGGCTACACCTTC; cdr3_aa: CSALTGVYGYTF; d_call: -; j_call: TRBJ1-2; v_call: TRBV20-1; clone_size: -
cdr3_nt: TGTGCCAGCAGCTTATACTTAGCGGGAACCTACGAGCAGTACTTC; cdr3_aa: CASSLYLAGTYEQYF; d_call: TRBD2; j_call: TRBJ2-7; v_call: TRBV7-2; clone_size: few
cdr3_nt: TGTGCCAGCTCACCAAACCGAAGGGAGTCCGGGGCCAACGTCCTGACTTTC; cdr3_aa: CASSPNRRESGANVLTF; d_call: -; j_call: TRBJ2-6; v_call: TRBV18; clone_size: -
cdr3_nt: TGTGCCTGGAGTGGGCTGAAGAGCTACGAGCAGTACTTC; cdr3_aa: CAWSGLKSYEQYF; d_call: -; j_call: TRBJ2-7; v_call: TRBV30; clone_size: few
cdr3_nt: TGCGCCAGCAGCCCCGGGACTAGCGTAGGAGGCTACAATGAGCAGTTCTTC; cdr3_aa: CASSPGTSVGGYNEQFF; d_call: TRBD2; j_call: TRBJ2-1; v_call: TRBV4-3; clone_size: few
cdr3_nt: TGTGCCATCAGTGGTGGGCCTGCGGGCTTCGATCAGCCCCAGCATTTT; cdr3_aa: CAISGGPAGFDQPQHF; d_call: -; j_call: TRBJ1-5; v_call: TRBV10-3; clone_size: -
cdr3_nt: TGTGCCAGCAGTACACAGGGGAATCAAGGGACCCAGTTCTTC; cdr3_aa: CASSTQGNQGTQFF; d_call: TRBD1; j_call: TRBJ2-1; v_call: TRBV14; clone_size: -
cdr3_nt: TGTGCCAGCAGTGTCCCGGAACTAGCGGGAGATGCGAATTCCTACAATGAGCAGTTCTTC; cdr3_aa: CASSVPELAGDANSYNEQFF; d_call: TRBD2; j_call: TRBJ2-1; v_call: TRBV2; clone_size: few
cdr3_nt: TGCAGTGGTCGGGGCGCCCTTAACTATGGCTACACCTTC; cdr3_aa: CSGRGALNYGYTF; d_call: -; j_call: TRBJ1-2; v_call: TRBV20-1; clone_size: -
cdr3_nt: TGTGCCAGCAGAACTACAGCGCTCAATGAGCAGTTCTTC; cdr3_aa: CASRTTALNEQFF; d_call: -; j_call: TRBJ2-1; v_call: TRBV12-3/TRBV12-4; clone_size: -
cdr3_nt: TGTGCCAGCAGCTTATACAGGGGACTGAACACTGAAGCTTTCTTT; cdr3_aa: CASSLYRGLNTEAFF; d_call: TRBD1; j_call: TRBJ1-1; v_call: TRBV11-2; clone_size: many
cdr3_nt: TGTGCCAGCAGCTTAAGTCCAGCCTCTAACTATGGCTACACCTTC; cdr3_aa: CASSLSPASNYGYTF; d_call: -; j_call: TRBJ1-2; v_call: TRBV7-2; clone_size: -
cdr3_nt: TGTGCCAGCAGTTTAGAGTTCCAGTCCCGGGAGCTGTTTTTT; cdr3_aa: CASSLEFQSRELFF; d_call: -; j_call: TRBJ2-2; v_call: TRBV12-3/TRBV12-4; clone_size: -
cdr3_nt: TGCGCCAGCAGCCAAGATAGGAGGCGGATGACTGAAGCTTTCTTT; cdr3_aa: CASSQDRRRMTEAFF; d_call: -; j_call: TRBJ1-1; v_call: TRBV4-3; clone_size: -